These T cell receptor beta chains were read from a single sample in a study of blood T cell repertoires in COVID-19. Sequencing used immunoSEQ multiplex PCR; TCRdb keeps in-frame clones, though not all of them. The sample contains roughly 250,000 clones, roughly nine tenths of which appear only once. Sequencing input: peripheral blood. These TCRs come from a man in his sixties who had recovered from COVID-19. The CDR3 runs from the conserved cysteine through the conserved F or W. The D gene is left open where the match is weak. Rows give clone size only sometimes, using once, few, many, or a class for an expanded clone.

d_call	j_call	v_call	clone_size	cdr3_nt	cdr3_aa
.	TRBJ2-3	TRBV6-5	.	TGTGCCAGCAGTTACTCGACAAGGGGAGATACGCAGTATTTT	CASSYSTRGDTQYF
.	TRBJ2-2	TRBV9	.	TGTGCCAGCAGCGTAGGGGAGCAGACGAGGACCGGGGAGCTGTTTTTT	CASSVGEQTRTGELFF
.	TRBJ2-3	TRBV11-3	.	TGTGCCAGCAGCTCGACTCCCGGGTCAAGCACAGATACGCAGTATTTT	CASSSTPGSSTDTQYF
.	TRBJ2-5	TRBV6-5	.	TGTGCCAGCAGTTACGCGACAGTTCAAGAGACCCAGTACTTC	CASSYATVQETQYF
TRBD1	TRBJ1-4	TRBV25-1	.	TGTGCCAGCAGCGTAACAGGGGCGGGGGAAAAACTGTTTTTT	CASSVTGAGEKLFF
TRBD1	TRBJ2-7	TRBV28	.	TGTGCCAGCAGTCCCCCCAGACAGGGGCCTCTCTCCTACGAGCAGTACTTC	CASSPPRQGPLSYEQYF
.	TRBJ1-5	TRBV28	.	TGTGCCAGCAGTTTATTGGTCTCCGGACAGTATAGCAATCAGCCCCAGCATTTT	CASSLLVSGQYSNQPQHF
.	TRBJ1-4	TRBV19	.	TGTGCCAGTAGTACGCGGGGACCTAATGAAAAACTGTTTTTT	CASSTRGPNEKLFF
.	TRBJ1-1	TRBV11-2	.	TGTGCCAGCAGCTTCCTGGTAACAGGGTGGGCTGAAGCTTTCTTT	CASSFLVTGWAEAFF
.	TRBJ2-3	TRBV18	.	TGTGCCAGCTCACTTGGGGCCCCAGATACGCAGTATTTT	CASSLGAPDTQYF
.	TRBJ2-3	TRBV7-2	.	TGTGCCAGCAGCTTAGGCGTCTTCGCAGATACGCAGTATTTT	CASSLGVFADTQYF
.	TRBJ2-6	TRBV5-1	.	TGCGCCAGCAACAGCCCCTCTGGGGCCAACGTCCTGACTTTC	CASNSPSGANVLTF
TRBD1	TRBJ2-3	TRBV29-1	.	TGCAGCGTTGCGGGAATCCGGGACAGCGGAGATACGCAGTATTTT	CSVAGIRDSGDTQYF
.	TRBJ1-5	TRBV6-6	few	TGTGCCAGCACCCCCCGGGGTCAGCCCCAGCATTTT	CASTPRGQPQHF
.	TRBJ2-5	TRBV6-5	.	TGTGCCAGCAGTTACGACAACCAACTGGGGACCCAGTACTTC	CASSYDNQLGTQYF
.	TRBJ1-1	TRBV30	.	TGTGCCTGGAGTGTATTCCGGAGAGAAGCTTTCTTT	CAWSVFRREAFF